In this sample, the clone carrying this TCR beta chain turned up a few times. No antigen is known for it. Unique molecular identifiers were present in the TCR beta cDNA libraries. Each batch of about 0.9 to 10 million T cells produced 400,000 to 650,000 cDNA molecules. One entry per CDR3 protein, called by TCRdb with MiXCR from the PCR reads. The sample holds about 260,000 distinct CDR3 sequences, 30% to 45% seen once. Looked up from germline, CDR1 is LNHDA and CDR2 is SQIVND (reference sequence). CDR3 length: 15 residues. Trimming removed 3 bases from V and 5 bases from J, with 16 bases in between. This specimen belongs to a study of post-analysis software for immune sequencing data. Study results and caveats: Five TRBV segments, TRBV5-6, TRBV5-1 and TRBV20-1 among them, were found more frequent in patients than controls.

Sequenced sample: blood. The chain employs TRBV19 and TRBJ1-1, with D possibly TRBD1 on 5 matching bases. This TCR came from a girl aged 5-17 years with multiple sclerosis. CDR3 in amino acids: CASSIPRGTRTEAFF. The CDR3 coding sequence is TGTGCCAGTAGTATTCCGAGGGGTACAAGGACTGAAGCTTTCTTT.